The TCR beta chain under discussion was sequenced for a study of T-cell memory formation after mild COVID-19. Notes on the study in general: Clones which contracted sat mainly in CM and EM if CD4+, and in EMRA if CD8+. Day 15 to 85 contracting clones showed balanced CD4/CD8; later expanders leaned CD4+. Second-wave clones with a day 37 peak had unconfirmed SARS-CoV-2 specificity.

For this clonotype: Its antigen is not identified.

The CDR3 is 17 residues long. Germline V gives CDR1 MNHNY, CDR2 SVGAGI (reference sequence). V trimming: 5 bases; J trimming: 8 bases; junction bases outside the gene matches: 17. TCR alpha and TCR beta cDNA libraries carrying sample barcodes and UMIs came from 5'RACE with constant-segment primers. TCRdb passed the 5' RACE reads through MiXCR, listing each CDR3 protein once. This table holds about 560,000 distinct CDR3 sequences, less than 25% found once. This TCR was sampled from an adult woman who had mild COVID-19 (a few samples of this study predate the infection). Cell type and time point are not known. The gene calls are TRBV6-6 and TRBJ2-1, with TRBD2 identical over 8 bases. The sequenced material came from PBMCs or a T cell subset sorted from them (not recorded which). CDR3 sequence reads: CASSQNPGLAGWDEQFF. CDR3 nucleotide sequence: TGTGCCAGCAGTCAAAACCCGGGCCTAGCGGGTTGGGATGAGCAGTTCTTC.